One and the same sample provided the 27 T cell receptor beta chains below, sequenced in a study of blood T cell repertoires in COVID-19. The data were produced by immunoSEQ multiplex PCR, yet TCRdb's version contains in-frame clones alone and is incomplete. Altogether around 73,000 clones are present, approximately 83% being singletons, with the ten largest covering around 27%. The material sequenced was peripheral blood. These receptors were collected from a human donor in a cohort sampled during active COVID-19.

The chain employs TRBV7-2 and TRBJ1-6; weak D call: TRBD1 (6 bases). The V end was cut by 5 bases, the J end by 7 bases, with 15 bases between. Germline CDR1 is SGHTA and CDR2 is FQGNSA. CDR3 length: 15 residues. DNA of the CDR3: TGTGCCAGCAGCGTTCAGGGGTTCCGGAATTCACCCCTCCACTTT. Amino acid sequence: CASSVQGFRNSPLHF. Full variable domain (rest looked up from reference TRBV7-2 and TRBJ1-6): GAGVSQSPSNKVTEKGKDVELRCDPISGHTALYWYRQSLGQGLEFLIYFQGNSAPDKSGLPSDRFSAERTGGSVSTLTIQRTQQEDSAVYLCASSVQGFRNSPLHFGNGTRLTVT.

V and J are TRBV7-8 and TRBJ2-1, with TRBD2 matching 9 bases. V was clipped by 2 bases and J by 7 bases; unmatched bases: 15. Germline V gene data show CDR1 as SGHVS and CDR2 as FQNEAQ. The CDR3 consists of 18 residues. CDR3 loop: CASSLIERGAALGNEQFF. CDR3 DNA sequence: TGTGCCAGCAGCTTAATCGAGCGGGGGGCCGCCCTGGGTAATGAGCAGTTCTTC.

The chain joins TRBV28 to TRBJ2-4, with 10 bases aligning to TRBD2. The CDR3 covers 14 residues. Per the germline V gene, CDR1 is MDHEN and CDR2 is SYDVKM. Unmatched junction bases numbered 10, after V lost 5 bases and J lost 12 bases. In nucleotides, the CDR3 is TGTGCCAGCAGTCCCGAGTTTAGCGGGGGGCCTCAGTACTTC. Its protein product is CASSPEFSGGPQYF. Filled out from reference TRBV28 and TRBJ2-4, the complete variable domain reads DVKVTQSSRYLVKRTGEKVFLECVQDMDHENMFWYRQDPGLGLRLIYFSYDVKMKEKGDIPEGYSVSREKKERFSLILESASTNQTSMYLCASSPEFSGGPQYFGAGTRLSVL.

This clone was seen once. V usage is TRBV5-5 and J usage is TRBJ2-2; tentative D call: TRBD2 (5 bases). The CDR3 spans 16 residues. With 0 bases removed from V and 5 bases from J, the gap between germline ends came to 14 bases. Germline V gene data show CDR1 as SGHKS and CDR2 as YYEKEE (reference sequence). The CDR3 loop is CASSLAAGVSTGELFF. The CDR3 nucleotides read TGTGCCAGCAGCTTGGCTGCCGGGGTGTCGACCGGGGAGCTGTTTTTT.

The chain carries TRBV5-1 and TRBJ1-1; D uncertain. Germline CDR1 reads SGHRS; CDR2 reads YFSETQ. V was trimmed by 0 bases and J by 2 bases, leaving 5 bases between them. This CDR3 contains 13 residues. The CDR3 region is CASSLDINTEAFF. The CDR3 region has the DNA TGCGCCAGCAGCTTGGATATCAACACTGAAGCTTTCTTT.

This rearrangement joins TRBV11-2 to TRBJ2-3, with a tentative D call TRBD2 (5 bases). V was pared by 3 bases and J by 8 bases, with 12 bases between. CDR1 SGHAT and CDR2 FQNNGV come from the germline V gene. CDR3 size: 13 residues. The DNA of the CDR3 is TGTGCCAGCAGCTTCGAGGGCCCACGTACGCAGTATTTT. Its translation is CASSFEGPRTQYF.

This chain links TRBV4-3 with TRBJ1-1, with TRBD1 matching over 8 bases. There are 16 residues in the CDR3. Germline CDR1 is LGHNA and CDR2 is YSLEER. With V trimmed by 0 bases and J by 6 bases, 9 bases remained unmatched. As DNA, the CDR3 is TGCGCCAGCAGCCAAGATCTACAGGGGGAAGGAGCTGAAGCTTTCTTT. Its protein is CASSQDLQGEGAEAFF.

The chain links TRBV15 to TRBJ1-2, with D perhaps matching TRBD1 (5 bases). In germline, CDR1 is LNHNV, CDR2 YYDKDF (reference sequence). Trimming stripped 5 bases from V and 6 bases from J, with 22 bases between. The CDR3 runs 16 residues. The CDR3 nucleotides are TGTGCCACCAGCGGACGGTCAGGGTTCCAAAGGGATGGCTACACCTTC. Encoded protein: CATSGRSGFQRDGYTF.

This CDR3 reads CASSLALAGSTYGYGYTF. The CDR3 region has the DNA TGCGCCAGCAGCTTGGCCTTGGCAGGCTCAACATACGGCTATGGCTACACCTTC. The chain has TRBV5-1 and TRBJ1-2; D gene ambiguous. V was trimmed by 0 bases and J by 4 bases, leaving 22 bases between them. Germline values: CDR1 SGHRS, CDR2 YFSETQ. This CDR3 has 18 residues.

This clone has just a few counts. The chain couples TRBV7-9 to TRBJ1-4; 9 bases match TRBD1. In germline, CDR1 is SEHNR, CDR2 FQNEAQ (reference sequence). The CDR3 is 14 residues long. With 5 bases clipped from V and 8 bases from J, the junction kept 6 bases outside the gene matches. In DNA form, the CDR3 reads TGTGCCAGCAGCCCGGGACAGGGCGAGGAAAAACTGTTTTTT. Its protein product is CASSPGQGEEKLFF. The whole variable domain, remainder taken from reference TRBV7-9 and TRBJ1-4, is DTGVSQNPRHKITKRGQNVTFRCDPISEHNRLYWYRQTLGQGPEFLTYFQNEAQLEKSRLLSDRFSAERPKGSFSTLEIQRTEQGDSAMYLCASSPGQGEEKLFFGSGTQLSVL.

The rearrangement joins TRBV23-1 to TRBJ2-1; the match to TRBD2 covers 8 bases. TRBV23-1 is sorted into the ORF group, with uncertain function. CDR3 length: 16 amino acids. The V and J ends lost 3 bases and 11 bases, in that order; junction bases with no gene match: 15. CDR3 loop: CASSHPKRGPRGKQFF. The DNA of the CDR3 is TGCGCCAGCAGTCACCCGAAGCGGGGGCCCAGAGGTAAGCAGTTCTTC.

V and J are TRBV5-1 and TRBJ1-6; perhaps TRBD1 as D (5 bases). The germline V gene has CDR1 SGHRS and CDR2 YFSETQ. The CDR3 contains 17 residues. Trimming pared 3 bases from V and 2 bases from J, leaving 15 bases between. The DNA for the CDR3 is TGCGCCAGCAGCTCTAGCTTCGGGGGGACCTATAATTCACCCCTCCACTTT. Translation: CASSSSFGGTYNSPLHF.

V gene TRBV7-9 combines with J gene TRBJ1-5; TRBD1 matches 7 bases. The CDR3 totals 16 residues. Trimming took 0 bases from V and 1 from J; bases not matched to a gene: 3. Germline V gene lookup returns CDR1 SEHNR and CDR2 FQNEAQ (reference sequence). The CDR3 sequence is CASSLAWGQSNQPQHF. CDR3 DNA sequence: TGTGCCAGCAGCTTAGCCTGGGGACAGAGCAATCAGCCCCAGCATTTT.

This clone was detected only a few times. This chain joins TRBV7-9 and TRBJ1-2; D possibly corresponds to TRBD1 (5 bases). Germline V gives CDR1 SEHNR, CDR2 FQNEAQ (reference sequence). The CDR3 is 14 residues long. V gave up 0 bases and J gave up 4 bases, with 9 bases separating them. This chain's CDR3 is CASSLAMGGYGYTF. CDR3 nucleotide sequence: TGTGCCAGCAGCTTAGCCATGGGGGGCTATGGCTACACCTTC.

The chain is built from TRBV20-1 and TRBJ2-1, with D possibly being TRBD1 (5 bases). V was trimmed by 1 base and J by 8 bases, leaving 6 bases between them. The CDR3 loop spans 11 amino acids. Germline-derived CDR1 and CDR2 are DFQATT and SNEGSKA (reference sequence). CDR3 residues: CSARVRDEQFF. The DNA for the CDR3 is TGCAGTGCTAGAGTCAGGGATGAGCAGTTCTTC.

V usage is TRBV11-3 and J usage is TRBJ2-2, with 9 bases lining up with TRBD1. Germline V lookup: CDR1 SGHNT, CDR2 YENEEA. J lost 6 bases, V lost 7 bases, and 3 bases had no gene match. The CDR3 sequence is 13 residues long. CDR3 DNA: TGTGCCAGCACGACAGGGGGACCCGGGGAGCTGTTTTTT. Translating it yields CASTTGGPGELFF.

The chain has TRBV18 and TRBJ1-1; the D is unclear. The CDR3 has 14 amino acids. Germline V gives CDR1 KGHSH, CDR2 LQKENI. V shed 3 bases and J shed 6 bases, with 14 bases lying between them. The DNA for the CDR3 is TGTGCCAGCTCACCCTCGAGCGGAGTGGCTGAAGCTTTCTTT. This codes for CASSPSSGVAEAFF.

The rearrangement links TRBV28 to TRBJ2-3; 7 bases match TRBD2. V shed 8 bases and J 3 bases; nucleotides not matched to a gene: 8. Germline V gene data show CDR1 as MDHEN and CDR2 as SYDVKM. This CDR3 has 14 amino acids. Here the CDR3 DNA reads TGTGCCAGCCGCAACGCCGGGGGGACAGATACGCAGTATTTT. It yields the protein CASRNAGGTDTQYF.

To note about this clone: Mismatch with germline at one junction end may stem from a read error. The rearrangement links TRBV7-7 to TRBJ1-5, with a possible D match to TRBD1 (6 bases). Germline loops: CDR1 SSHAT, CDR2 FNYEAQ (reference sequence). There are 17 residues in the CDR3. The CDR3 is CASSSGRGARVNQPQHF. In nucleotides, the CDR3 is TGTGCTAGCAGCTCCGGGCGGGGGGCACGGGTCAATCAGCCCCAGCATTTT.

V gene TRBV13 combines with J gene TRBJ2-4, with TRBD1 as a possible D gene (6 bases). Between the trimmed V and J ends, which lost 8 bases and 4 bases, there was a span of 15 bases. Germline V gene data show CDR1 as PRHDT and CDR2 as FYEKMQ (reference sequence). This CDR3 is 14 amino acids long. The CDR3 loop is CASRRAGQKNIQYF. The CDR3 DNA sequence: TGTGCCAGCCGGCGGGCCGGACAGAAAAACATTCAGTACTTC.

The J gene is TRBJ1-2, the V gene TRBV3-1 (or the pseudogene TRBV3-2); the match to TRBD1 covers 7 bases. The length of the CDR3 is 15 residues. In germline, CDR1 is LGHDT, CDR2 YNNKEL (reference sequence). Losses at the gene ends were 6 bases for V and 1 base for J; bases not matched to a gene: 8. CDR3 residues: CASRPSGTDNYGYTF. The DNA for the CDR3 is TGTGCCAGCAGACCTTCCGGGACAGATAACTATGGCTACACCTTC.

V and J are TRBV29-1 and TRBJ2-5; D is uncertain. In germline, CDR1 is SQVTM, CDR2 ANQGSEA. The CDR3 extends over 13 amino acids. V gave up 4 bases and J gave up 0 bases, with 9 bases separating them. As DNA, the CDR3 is TGCAGCGTTGCTAAGTTAAACCAAGAGACCCAGTACTTC. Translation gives CSVAKLNQETQYF.

The CDR3 DNA follows: TGCAGCGGTGAGGAGAGCTATGGCTACACCTTC. Translation gives CSGEESYGYTF. The chain uses TRBV29-1 and TRBJ1-2; D call uncertain. Trimming cost V 7 bases and J 4 bases, with 10 bases left between them. From germline, CDR1 is SQVTM and CDR2 ANQGSEA. CDR3 size: 11 residues.

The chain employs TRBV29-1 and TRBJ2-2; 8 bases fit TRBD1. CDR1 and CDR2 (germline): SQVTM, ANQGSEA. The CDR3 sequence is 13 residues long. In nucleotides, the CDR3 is TGCAGTTACACGACAGGGGTCACCGGGGAGCTGTTTTTT. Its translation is CSYTTGVTGELFF.

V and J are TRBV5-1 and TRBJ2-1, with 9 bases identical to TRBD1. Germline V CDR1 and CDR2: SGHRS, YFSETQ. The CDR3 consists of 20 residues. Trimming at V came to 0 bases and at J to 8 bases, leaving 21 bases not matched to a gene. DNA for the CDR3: TGCGCCAGCAGCTTGGAAAAAACGGGACAGGGCTTTTGGGGGAACGATGAGCAGTTCTTC. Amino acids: CASSLEKTGQGFWGNDEQFF.

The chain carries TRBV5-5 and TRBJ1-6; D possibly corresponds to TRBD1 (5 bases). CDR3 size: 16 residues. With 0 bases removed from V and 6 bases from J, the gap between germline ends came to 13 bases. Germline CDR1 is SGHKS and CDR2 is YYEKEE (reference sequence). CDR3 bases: TGTGCCAGCAGCTTGGCCAATTGGACACCTAATTCACCCCTCCACTTT. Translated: CASSLANWTPNSPLHF.

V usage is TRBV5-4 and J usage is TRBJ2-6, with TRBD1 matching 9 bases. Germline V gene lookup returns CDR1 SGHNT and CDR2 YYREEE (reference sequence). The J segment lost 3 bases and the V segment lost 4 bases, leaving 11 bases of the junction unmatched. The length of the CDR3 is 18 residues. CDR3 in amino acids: CASSPPGTGILGANVLTF. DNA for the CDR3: TGTGCCAGCAGCCCACCCGGGACAGGGATTCTTGGGGCCAACGTCCTGACTTTC.